The clone carrying this T cell receptor (beta chain) was recorded only once. The antigen remains unidentified. The data derive from a study of OX40 agonist ivuxolimab in advanced cancers. Study as a whole: Each dose-escalation patient presented with hepatocellular carcinoma, melanoma, renal cell or head and neck cancer.

Germline CDR1 is MNHEY and CDR2 is SVGAGI. The CDR3 is 14 residues long. V lost 6 bases and J lost 3, with 12 bases in between. The repertoire was sequenced with immunoSEQ multiplex PCR; TCRdb's copy has only in-frame clones and lacks some. The sample contains tens of thousands of clones, roughly four fifths of which appear only once. General study points: CD4+ T cells averaged fewer expanded clones than CD8+ T cells. By week 6 at 0.1 to 3.0 mg/kg, blood CD4+ and CD8+ T cells had expanded clonally.

The rearrangement uses TRBV6-5 and TRBJ2-1, with a tentative D call TRBD2 (5 bases). The sample was CD4+ or CD8+ T cells sorted from blood, taken in a trial of the OX40 agonist ivuxolimab. This clonotype was sampled from an adult with an advanced solid tumor such as melanoma, head and neck, liver or kidney cancer. This chain's CDR3 is CASRRVSGYNEQFF. The CDR3 region has the DNA TGTGCCAGCAGGAGGGTGAGCGGCTACAATGAGCAGTTCTTC.